This T cell receptor (beta chain) was obtained from a study of OX40 agonist ivuxolimab in advanced cancers. The wider study: It was ivuxolimab, an agonistic anti-OX40 (CD134) antibody, that patients were treated with. A history of anti-PD-1, anti-PD-L1 or anti-CTLA-4 therapy was acceptable, and approximately 39% had some. Findings of the study overall: More expanded clones were seen, on average, in CD8+ T cells than in CD4+.

The method was immunoSEQ multiplex PCR; TCRdb's version includes in-frame clones alone and lacks a portion of them. The sample comprises roughly 50,000 clones, about 89% of which are singletons, and around a third rests with the top ten. Comments on this clone: The antigen remains unidentified.

Trimming removed 4 bases at V and 4 bases at J, with 7 bases between. The germline V gene encodes CDR1 SSHAT and CDR2 FNYEAQ (reference sequence). The length of the CDR3 is 12 residues. The chain has TRBV7-7 and TRBJ2-5; possible D gene TRBD1, 5 bases. The clonotype was recovered from an adult with an advanced solid tumor such as melanoma, head and neck, liver or kidney cancer. Sequencing used CD4+ or CD8+ T cells sorted from blood, obtained in a trial of the OX40 agonist ivuxolimab. CDR3 amino acids: CASSSQGETQYF. The CDR3 nucleotides read TGTGCCAGCAGCTCCCAGGGAGAGACCCAGTACTTC.